A single sample is the source of the 5 T cell receptor beta chains below, sequenced in a study of CXCR3-negative and CXCR3-positive naive CD8 T cells. cDNA libraries for TRB were generated by 5' RACE incorporating UMI labels. After re-calling the 5' RACE reads, TCRdb lists one entry per CDR3 protein, DNA absent. Reported are around 140,000 distinct CDR3 sequences; the ten largest clones contain about 0.3%. The sequenced material came from naive CXCR3- CD8+ T cells from blood. The subset denotes: CD45RO-CCR7+CD27+CD95- naive CD8+ T cells lacking CXCR3 (TNR3-). These receptors all come from a human donor in good health. Some clones in this sample may be carry-over from other donors' samples.

V gene TRBV29-1 combines with J gene TRBJ2-7; there is no DNA to check the TCRdb D call of TRBD1. The CDR3 sequence is 13 residues long. Germline loops: CDR1 SQVTM, CDR2 ANQGSEA. The CDR3 here is CSVPGTDSYEQYF.

This sequence joins TRBV12-3 or TRBV12-4 and TRBJ2-2; TCRdb indicates TRBD2, and absent DNA this call remains unverified. This CDR3 comprises 15 residues. This CDR3 reads CASSFGGGASGELFF.

This sequence joins TRBV15 and TRBJ2-5; TCRdb indicates TRBD2, and absent DNA this call remains unverified. Germline V gene lookup returns CDR1 LNHNV and CDR2 YYDKDF (reference sequence). This CDR3 contains 14 residues. The CDR3 here is CATSSWRSEETQYF.

The chain is built from TRBV6-5 and TRBJ2-1. CDR3 size: 13 residues. Germline values: CDR1 MNHEY, CDR2 SVGAGI. CDR3 in amino acids: CASSYGYSTEQFF.

The CDR3 region is CASSLDASYSYNEQFF. The rearrangement joins TRBV7-9 to TRBJ2-1. CDR3 length: 16 amino acids. Per the germline V gene, CDR1 is SEHNR and CDR2 is FQNEAQ (reference sequence).